The sequence of this T cell receptor beta chain was determined in a study of blood T cell repertoires in COVID-19. Study background: The United States, Italy and Spain were the sources of the acute and convalescent COVID-19 samples.

This clone was found a few times. As processed by the authors: Amplification from reference gene primers served as the basis for estimated nucleated cell counts. Assay used: immunoSEQ multiplex PCR; TCRdb lists only in-frame clones, some missing. V and J calls and clone size are given by that table; D and trimming were obtained from the DNA. The table lists 110,000 to 150,000 clones, about 86% of them singletons, with about 9.2% in the top ten. The CDR3 consists of 17 residues. V lost 4 bases, J lost 4 bases, and 17 bases lay in between. Germline CDR1 and CDR2: LGHDT and YNNKEL (reference sequence). V is TRBV3-1 (or the pseudogene TRBV3-2) and J is TRBJ1-6, with D maybe TRBD1 (5 bases). The source of this sequence is a man in his forties or fifties who had recovered from COVID-19. Sequencing was done on a sample of PBMCs or T cells enriched from blood (not recorded which). CDR3 coding DNA: TGTGCCAGCAGCCCCTGGCCCAGGGAACTTTATAATTCACCCCTCCACTTT. Amino acids: CASSPWPRELYNSPLHF.